Sequencing of this T cell receptor (beta chain) was carried out in a study of blood T cell repertoires in COVID-19. As for the study in general: Both acute and convalescent COVID-19 samples were obtained from the United States, Italy and Spain. Sources were T cells, B-cell-depleted T cells, or PBMCs; the material itself was cDNA or gDNA.

CDR1 is SGHTA, CDR2 FQGNSA, per germline. The CDR3 consists of 15 residues. Trimming pared 8 bases from V and 4 bases from J, leaving 18 bases between. Original processing methods: Estimation of nucleated cell counts was performed using reference gene primer amplification. The data were produced by immunoSEQ multiplex PCR, yet TCRdb's version contains in-frame clones alone and is incomplete. The DNA gave D and trimming, while V, J and clone size come from that table. The table records approximately 140,000 clones, roughly 85% of them present only once. The material sequenced was peripheral blood. The chain recombines TRBV7-2 with TRBJ1-3; maybe TRBD1 (5 bases). The sequence was obtained from a man aged 55-75 years with acute or convalescent COVID-19. The CDR3 here is CASFPPAGKGNTIYF. CDR3 bases: TGTGCCAGCTTCCCCCCGGCAGGGAAGGGAAACACCATATATTTT.